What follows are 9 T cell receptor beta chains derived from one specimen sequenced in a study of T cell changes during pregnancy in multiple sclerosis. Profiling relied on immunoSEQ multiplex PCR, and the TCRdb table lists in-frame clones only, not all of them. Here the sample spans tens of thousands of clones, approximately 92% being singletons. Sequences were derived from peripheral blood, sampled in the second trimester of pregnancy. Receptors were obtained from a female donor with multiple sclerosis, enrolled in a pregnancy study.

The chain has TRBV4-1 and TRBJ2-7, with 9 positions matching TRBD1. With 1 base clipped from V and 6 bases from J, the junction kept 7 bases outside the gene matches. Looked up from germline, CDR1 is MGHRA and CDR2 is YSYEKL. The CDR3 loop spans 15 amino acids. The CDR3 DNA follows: TGCGCCAGCAGCCAAGTGCTAGGACAGGGGACCGAGCAGTACTTC. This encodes CASSQVLGQGTEQYF.

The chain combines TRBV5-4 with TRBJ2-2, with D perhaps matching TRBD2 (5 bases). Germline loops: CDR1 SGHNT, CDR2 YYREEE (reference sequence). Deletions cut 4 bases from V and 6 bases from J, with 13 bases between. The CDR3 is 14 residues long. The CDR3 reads CASSAPGRPGELFF. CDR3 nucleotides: TGTGCCAGCAGCGCTCCGGGAAGGCCCGGGGAGCTGTTTTTT.

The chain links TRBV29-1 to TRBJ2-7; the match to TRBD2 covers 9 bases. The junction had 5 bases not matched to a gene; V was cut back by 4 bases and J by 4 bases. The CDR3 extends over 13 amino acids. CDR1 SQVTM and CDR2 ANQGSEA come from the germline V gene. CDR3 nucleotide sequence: TGCAGCGTTGTGGGTAGCGGGGGTTACGAGCAGTACTTC. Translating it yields CSVVGSGGYEQYF.

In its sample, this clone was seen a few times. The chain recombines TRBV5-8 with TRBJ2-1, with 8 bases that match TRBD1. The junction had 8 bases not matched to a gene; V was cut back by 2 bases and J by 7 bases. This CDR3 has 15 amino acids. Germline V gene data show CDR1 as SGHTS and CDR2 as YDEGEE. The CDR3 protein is CASSLIGQGTNEQFF. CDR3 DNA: TGTGCCAGCAGCTTAATCGGACAGGGTACAAATGAGCAGTTCTTC.

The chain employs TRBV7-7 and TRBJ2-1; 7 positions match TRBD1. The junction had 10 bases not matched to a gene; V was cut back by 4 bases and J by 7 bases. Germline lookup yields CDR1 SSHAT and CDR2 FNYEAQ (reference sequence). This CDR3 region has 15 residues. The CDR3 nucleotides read TGTGCCAGCAGCTCCGGGACAGACCCCACGAATGAGCAGTTCTTC. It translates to CASSSGTDPTNEQFF.

The CDR3 spells CASSQASGFYNEQFF. The DNA of the CDR3 is TGTGCCAGCAGCCAAGCTAGCGGATTCTACAATGAGCAGTTCTTC. The chain combines TRBV4-2 with TRBJ2-1; TRBD2 matches 7 bases. V was pared by 1 base and J by 3 bases, with 3 bases of the junction left unmatched. The CDR3 has 15 residues. The V gene's germline CDR1 is LGHNA and CDR2 YNFKEQ.

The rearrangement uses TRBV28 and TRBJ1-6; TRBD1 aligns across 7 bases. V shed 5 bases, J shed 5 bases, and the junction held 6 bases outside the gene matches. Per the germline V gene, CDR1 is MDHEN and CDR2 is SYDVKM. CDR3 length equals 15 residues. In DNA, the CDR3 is TGTGCCAGCAGTGGGAGACAGGGAAATAATTCACCCCTCCACTTT. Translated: CASSGRQGNNSPLHF. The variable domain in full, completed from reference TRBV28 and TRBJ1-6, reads DVKVTQSSRYLVKRTGEKVFLECVQDMDHENMFWYRQDPGLGLRLIYFSYDVKMKEKGDIPEGYSVSREKKERFSLILESASTNQTSMYLCASSGRQGNNSPLHFGNGTRLTVT.

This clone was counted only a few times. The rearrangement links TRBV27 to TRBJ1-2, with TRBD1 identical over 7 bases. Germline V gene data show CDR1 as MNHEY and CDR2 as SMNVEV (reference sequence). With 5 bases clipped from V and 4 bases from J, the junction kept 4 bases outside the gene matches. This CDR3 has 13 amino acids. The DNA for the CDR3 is TGTGCCAGCAGTATGCCAGGGGGCTATGGCTACACCTTC. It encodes CASSMPGGYGYTF.

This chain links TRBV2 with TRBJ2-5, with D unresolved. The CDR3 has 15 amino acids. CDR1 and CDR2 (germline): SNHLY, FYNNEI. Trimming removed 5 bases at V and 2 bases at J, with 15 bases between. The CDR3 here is CASSMNSLQQETQYF. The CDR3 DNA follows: TGTGCCAGCAGTATGAACTCCCTGCAACAAGAGACCCAGTACTTC.